This TCR beta chain was captured by sequencing in a study of blood T cell repertoires in COVID-19. Study-level information: Acute-phase and convalescent COVID-19 samples originated in the United States, Italy and Spain. PBMCs, B-cell-depleted T cells, or T cells were the source of the cDNA or gDNA that made up the material.

Study processing details: Scientists estimated how many nucleated cells there were by amplifying reference gene primers. This table comes from immunoSEQ multiplex PCR, and its TCRdb copy is limited to in-frame clones, with some not included. That table is the source of V, J and clone size, and D and trimming were worked out from the DNA. The table records over 85,000 clones, around 87% of them present only once. The receptor was derived from a human donor in a cohort sampled during active COVID-19. Sequencing used peripheral blood.

CDR3 nucleotides: TGTGCCAGCAGTTTAGGACAGGGGCCTAACACAGATACGCAGTATTTT. This sequence encodes CASSLGQGPNTDTQYF. The chain employs TRBV27 and TRBJ2-3, with TRBD1 matching 9 bases. V trimming: 2 bases; J trimming: 2 bases; junction bases outside the gene matches: 5. Germline V CDR1 and CDR2: MNHEY, SMNVEV (reference sequence). There are 16 residues in the CDR3.